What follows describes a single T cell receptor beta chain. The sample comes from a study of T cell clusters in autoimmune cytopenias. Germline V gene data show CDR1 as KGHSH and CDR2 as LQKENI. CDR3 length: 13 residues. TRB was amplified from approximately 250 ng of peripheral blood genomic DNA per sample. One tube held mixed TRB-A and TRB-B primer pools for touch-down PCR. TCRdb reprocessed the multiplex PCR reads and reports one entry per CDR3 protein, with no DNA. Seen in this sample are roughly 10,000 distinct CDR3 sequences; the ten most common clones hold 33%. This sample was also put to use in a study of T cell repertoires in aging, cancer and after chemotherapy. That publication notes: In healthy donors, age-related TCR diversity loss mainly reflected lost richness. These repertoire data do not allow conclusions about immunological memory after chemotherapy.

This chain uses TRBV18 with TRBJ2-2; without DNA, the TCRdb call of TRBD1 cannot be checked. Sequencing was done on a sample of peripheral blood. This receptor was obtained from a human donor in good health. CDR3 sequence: CASSPGIGDELFF.